These 22 T cell receptor beta chains were all obtained from the same sample, sequenced in a study of T cells in localized non-small cell lung cancer. Clones were read by immunoSEQ multiplex PCR, and TCRdb kept only the in-frame ones, dropping some. The sample records under 15,000 clones, around 80% being singletons. The sample was peripheral blood, taken before any cancer treatment. These receptors were collected from a male donor aged 60 or over with stage I lung adenocarcinoma.

This clone was seen only a few times. The DNA of the CDR3 is TGTGCCAGCAGCCAGGGGAACCAAGAGACCCAGTACTTC. This codes for CASSQGNQETQYF. The chain links TRBV5-8 to TRBJ2-5; weak D call: TRBD1 (6 bases). Germline CDR1 is SGHTS and CDR2 is YDEGEE. This CDR3 comprises 13 residues. V was clipped by 4 bases and J by 0 bases, with 7 bases between them. The variable domain in full, with the rest retrieved from reference TRBV5-8 and TRBJ2-5, is EAGVTQSPTHLIKTRGQQATLRCSPISGHTSVYWYQQALGLGLQFLLWYDEGEERNRGNFPPRFSGRQFPNYSSELNVNALELEDSALYLCASSQGNQETQYFGPGTRLLVL.

The chain links TRBV29-1 to TRBJ2-1; D is unresolved. The CDR3 is 12 residues long. Trimming took off 5 bases at V and 6 bases at J, with 11 bases between the two ends. The V gene's germline CDR1 is SQVTM and CDR2 ANQGSEA. The CDR3, as DNA: TGCAGCGTTATTAGGCCGCCCAATGAGCAGTTCTTC. Protein: CSVIRPPNEQFF.

V is TRBV7-2 and J is TRBJ1-5; TRBD1 is a possible D gene (5 bases). V lost 3 bases and J lost 3, with 6 bases in between. Germline V gives CDR1 SGHTA, CDR2 FQGNSA. There are 13 residues in the CDR3. Here the CDR3 DNA reads TGTGCCAGCAGCTTCAGGGACAATCAGCCCCAGCATTTT. It yields the protein CASSFRDNQPQHF.

As DNA, the CDR3 is TGTGCCAGCAGCCTGACTAGCGGGAGGATCGGCGAGCAGTACTTC. Protein product: CASSLTSGRIGEQYF. The chain uses TRBV28 and TRBJ2-7; 13 bases line up with TRBD2. This CDR3 region has 15 residues. Trimming removed 6 bases from V and 6 bases from J; junction bases left unmatched: 8. Per germline, CDR1 MDHEN and CDR2 SYDVKM.

The rearrangement joins TRBV7-2 to TRBJ2-2; the D is unclear. Between the trimmed V and J ends, which lost 6 bases and 0 bases, there was a span of 11 bases. The CDR3 extends over 15 amino acids. Germline-derived CDR1 and CDR2 are SGHTA and FQGNSA. CDR3 residues: CASRKDRSNTGELFF. The CDR3 DNA reads as TGTGCCAGCAGGAAGGACCGCTCGAACACCGGGGAGCTGTTTTTT.

The chain has TRBV6-1 and TRBJ2-7; 9 positions agree with TRBD2. The germline V gene has CDR1 MNHNS and CDR2 SASEGT. The CDR3 is 15 amino acids. Trimming cost V 7 bases and J 0 bases; bases outside gene matches: 7. In DNA form, the CDR3 reads TGTGCCAGCACTGCCACTAGCGGGCTCTCCTACGAGCAGTACTTC. Its protein is CASTATSGLSYEQYF.

This chain connects TRBV7-8 to TRBJ1-1, with a possible D match to TRBD1 (5 bases). V was shortened by 1 base and J by 1 base, with 13 bases between the two germline ends. The CDR3 length is 16 residues. Germline CDR1 is SGHVS and CDR2 is FQNEAQ. In nucleotides, the CDR3 is TGTGCCAGCAGCTTAGGAGAGTCGAGGGGGAACACTGAAGCTTTCTTT. It yields the protein CASSLGESRGNTEAFF.

The chain has TRBV6-6 and TRBJ1-2; D not certain. The V end lost 2 bases, the J end lost 8 bases, and 9 bases lay between the germline ends. From germline, CDR1 is MNHNY and CDR2 SVGAGI (reference sequence). There are 12 residues in the CDR3. The CDR3 DNA reads as TGTGCCAGCAGTTACGAGGTAGGAGGCTACACCTTC. Protein: CASSYEVGGYTF.

The rearrangement uses TRBV5-1 and TRBJ1-5, with D tentatively TRBD1 (5 bases). This CDR3 has 15 amino acids. CDR1 and CDR2 (germline): SGHRS, YFSETQ. Trimming stripped 4 bases from V and 2 bases from J, with 13 bases between. CDR3 sequence: CASSPRWGRNQPQHF. The CDR3 DNA sequence: TGCGCCAGCAGCCCCAGATGGGGACGCAATCAGCCCCAGCATTTT.

Here the CDR3 reads CASRRNDGGNQPQHF. The CDR3 bases are TGTGCCAGTAGGAGAAACGACGGGGGGAATCAGCCCCAGCATTTT. The chain recombines TRBV19 with TRBJ1-5; D perhaps matches TRBD1 (5 bases). The CDR3 spans 15 residues. Germline loops: CDR1 LNHDA, CDR2 SQIVND (reference sequence). V dropped 6 bases and J dropped 4 bases, with 16 bases sitting between them. Looking up the rest from reference TRBV19 and TRBJ1-5 gives the full variable domain: DGGITQSPKYLFRKEGQNVTLSCEQNLNHDAMYWYRQDPGQGLRLIYYSQIVNDFQKGDIAEGYSVSREKKESFPLTVTSAQKNPTAFYLCASRRNDGGNQPQHFGDGTRLSIL.

The chain has TRBV5-4 and TRBJ2-5; D is uncertain. The CDR3 has 16 amino acids. With 5 bases removed from V and 4 bases from J, the gap between germline ends came to 21 bases. Germline V lookup: CDR1 SGHNT, CDR2 YYREEE (reference sequence). CDR3: CASSRDRTQGRETQYF. CDR3 in DNA: TGTGCCAGCAGTCGCGATCGGACCCAAGGAAGAGAGACCCAGTACTTC.

This rearrangement joins TRBV7-8 to TRBJ1-6; 10 bases align to TRBD1. CDR1 is SGHVS and CDR2 is FQNEAQ in the germline V gene. Unmatched junction bases numbered 4, after V lost 5 bases and J lost 0 bases. The CDR3 contains 17 residues. CDR3 DNA sequence: TGTGCCAGCAGCCCCCGGACAGGGGGCTCCTATAATTCACCCCTCCACTTT. Translating gives CASSPRTGGSYNSPLHF.

This rearrangement joins TRBV2 to TRBJ1-4; TRBD1 is a possible D gene (5 bases). Germline V gives CDR1 SNHLY, CDR2 FYNNEI. The CDR3 extends over 15 amino acids. V was cut by 3 bases and J by 7 bases, with 15 bases left in between. The CDR3 nucleotides are TGTGCCAGCAGTGATCAGGGCCTAAAGGGTGAAAAACTGTTTTTT. It is translated as CASSDQGLKGEKLFF.

This clone was recorded only once. This chain uses TRBV6-6 with TRBJ2-7, with D possibly matching TRBD1 (6 bases). Trimming left V 0 bases short and J 4 bases short, with 10 bases between. Germline V gene data show CDR1 as MNHNY and CDR2 as SVGAGI (reference sequence). The CDR3 is made up of 14 amino acids. The CDR3 DNA follows: TGTGCCAGCAGTTACTCGAGACAGGTGTACGAGCAGTACTTC. This encodes CASSYSRQVYEQYF.

This sequence joins TRBV5-1 and TRBJ2-1, with D hard to call. The germline CDR1 and CDR2 sequences are SGHRS and YFSETQ. V was shortened by 7 bases and J by 5 bases, with 10 bases between the two germline ends. The CDR3 has 12 residues. Here the CDR3 reads CASALKHNEQFF. The CDR3 DNA sequence: TGCGCCAGCGCGTTGAAGCACAATGAGCAGTTCTTC.

The chain is built from TRBV5-4 and TRBJ2-3; 11 bases agree with TRBD2. The CDR3 runs to 17 residues. Germline V gene data show CDR1 as SGHNT and CDR2 as YYREEE (reference sequence). With V trimmed by 4 bases and J by 3 bases, 10 bases remained unmatched. The CDR3 loop is CASSPSTSGSATDTQYF. CDR3 nucleotide sequence: TGTGCCAGCAGCCCCTCCACTAGCGGGAGTGCTACAGATACGCAGTATTTT.

V is TRBV29-1 and J is TRBJ1-5, with 8 bases aligning to TRBD1. V dropped 2 bases and J dropped 6; count of bases not matched to a gene: 3. This CDR3 spans 13 amino acids. Germline loops: CDR1 SQVTM, CDR2 ANQGSEA. Written as DNA, the CDR3 is TGCAGCGTTGAACAGGGGGCAGGTCAGCCCCAGCATTTT. Its translation is CSVEQGAGQPQHF.

As to this clone: The same CDR3 arises from other DNA sequences in this sample as well. This chain links TRBV9 with TRBJ1-5; TRBD1 is a possible D gene (6 bases). Germline lookup yields CDR1 SGDLS and CDR2 YYNGEE. This CDR3 region has 14 residues. Trimming took off 4 bases at V and 1 base at J, with 9 bases between the two ends. In DNA form, the CDR3 reads TGTGCCAGCAGCCGGGGGGCCAGCAATCAGCCCCAGCATTTT. Translating gives CASSRGASNQPQHF. The full variable domain, rest sourced from reference TRBV9 and TRBJ1-5, is DSGVTQTPKHLITATGQRVTLRCSPRSGDLSVYWYQQSLDQGLQFLIQYYNGEERAKGNILERFSAQQFPDLHSELNLSSLELGDSALYFCASSRGASNQPQHFGDGTRLSIL.

The gene calls are TRBV7-9 and TRBJ1-1; 8 bases are shared with TRBD1. The V segment lost 0 bases and the J segment 0 bases; nucleotides outside the gene matches: 6. The CDR3 runs to 17 residues. Germline values: CDR1 SEHNR, CDR2 FQNEAQ (reference sequence). The CDR3: CASSLAPRQGMNTEAFF. CDR3 coding DNA: TGTGCCAGCAGCTTAGCACCTCGACAGGGGATGAACACTGAAGCTTTCTTT. Together with reference TRBV7-9 and TRBJ1-1, the CDR3 gives the full variable domain: DTGVSQNPRHKITKRGQNVTFRCDPISEHNRLYWYRQTLGQGPEFLTYFQNEAQLEKSRLLSDRFSAERPKGSFSTLEIQRTEQGDSAMYLCASSLAPRQGMNTEAFFGQGTRLTVV.

V and J are TRBV10-3 and TRBJ2-7, with 10 bases aligning to TRBD2. The CDR3 loop spans 16 amino acids. The germline V gene has CDR1 ENHRY and CDR2 SYGVKD. V gave up 10 bases and J gave up 1 base; unmatched junction bases: 13. CDR3 residues: CASTGASGRSSYEQYF. DNA for the CDR3: TGTGCCAGTACGGGGGCTAGCGGGAGATCGTCCTACGAGCAGTACTTC.

J is TRBJ2-3 and V is TRBV7-9; D gene ambiguous. Trimming pared 4 bases from V and 0 bases from J, leaving 17 bases between. Germline assignment: CDR1 SEHNR and CDR2 FQNEAQ (reference sequence). This CDR3 is built from 17 residues. As DNA, the CDR3 is TGTGCCAGCAGCTACGCGATCGCAGGCCCTAGCACAGATACGCAGTATTTT. Protein: CASSYAIAGPSTDTQYF.

The chain joins TRBV9 to TRBJ2-2, with TRBD1 matching 7 bases. CDR3 size: 14 residues. Germline lookup yields CDR1 SGDLS and CDR2 YYNGEE. V lost 5 bases and J lost 1; bases outside the gene matches: 2. The CDR3 coding sequence is TGTGCCAGCAGAGGACAGGTGAACACCGGGGAGCTGTTTTTT. This sequence encodes CASRGQVNTGELFF.